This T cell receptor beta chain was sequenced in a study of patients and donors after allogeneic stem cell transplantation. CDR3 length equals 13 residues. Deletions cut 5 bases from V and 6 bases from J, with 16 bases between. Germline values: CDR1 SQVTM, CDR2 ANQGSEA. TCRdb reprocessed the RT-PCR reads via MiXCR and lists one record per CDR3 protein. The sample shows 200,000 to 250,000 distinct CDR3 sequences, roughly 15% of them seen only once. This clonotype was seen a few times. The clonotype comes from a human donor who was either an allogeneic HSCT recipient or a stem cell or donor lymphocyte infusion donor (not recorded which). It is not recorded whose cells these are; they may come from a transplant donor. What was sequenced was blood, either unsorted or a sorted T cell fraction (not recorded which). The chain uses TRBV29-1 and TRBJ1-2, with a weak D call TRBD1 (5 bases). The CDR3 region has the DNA TGCAGCGTTAGTCGGGGCGGGAGAGATGGCTACACCTTC. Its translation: CSVSRGGRDGYTF.